One and the same sample provided the 22 T cell receptor beta chains below, sequenced in a study of T cells in Graves' hyperthyroidism and ophthalmopathy. What was amplified from RNA transcripts were TCR beta CDR3 regions. The TCR CDR3 first-round RT-PCR relied on the HTBI primer set. TCRdb used MiXCR to reprocess the multiplex PCR reads, holding one entry per CDR3 protein. The profile covers hundreds of thousands of distinct CDR3 sequences, with just under 20% appearing a single time and around 50% taken by the ten largest. Sequencing input: blood. Receptors originate from a man aged 35 to 55 with Graves' ophthalmopathy.

The rearrangement links TRBV12-3 or TRBV12-4 to TRBJ1-6; D ambiguous. Trimming took off 3 bases at V and 0 bases at J, with 9 bases between the two ends. The CDR3 contains 16 residues. CDR3 nucleotide sequence: TGTGCCAGCAGTTTCTCCCACAGCTCCTATAATTCACCCCTCCACTTT. Translated: CASSFSHSSYNSPLHF.

This clonotype has only a few counts. V and J are TRBV27 and TRBJ2-2; TRBD1 aligns across 8 bases. V shed 5 bases and J 3 bases; nucleotides not matched to a gene: 5. Per germline, CDR1 MNHEY and CDR2 SMNVEV (reference sequence). This CDR3 has 15 amino acids. CDR3 sequence (DNA): TGTGCCAGCAGTCCCGGGACAGGTTACACCGGGGAGCTGTTTTTT. Protein: CASSPGTGYTGELFF.

This CDR3 reads CAISARAGANVLTF. The CDR3 DNA reads as TGTGCCATCAGTGCGAGAGCTGGGGCCAACGTCCTGACTTTC. The rearrangement uses TRBV10-3 and TRBJ2-6; D remains ambiguous. The CDR3 covers 14 residues. Trimming removed 4 bases from V and 2 bases from J, with 6 bases in between. The V gene's germline CDR1 is ENHRY and CDR2 SYGVKD.

In this sample, this clonotype turned up a few times. This chain links TRBV20-1 with TRBJ1-1, with D hard to call. The V end was cut by 3 bases, the J end by 1 base, with 3 bases between. Germline loops: CDR1 DFQATT, CDR2 SNEGSKA (reference sequence). The CDR3 sequence is 11 residues long. DNA of the CDR3: TGCAGTGCTAGTGGGAACACTGAAGCTTTCTTT. It is translated as CSASGNTEAFF.

This clonotype was detected once. The gene calls are TRBV19 and TRBJ2-3; 15 bases are a match to TRBD2. The CDR3 is made up of 16 amino acids. V was clipped by 7 bases and J by 5 bases; unmatched bases: 7. Per the germline V gene, CDR1 is LNHDA and CDR2 is SQIVND (reference sequence). CDR3 nucleotides: TGTGCCAGTAACCCTCCGGGACTAGCGGGAGGAGATACGCAGTATTTT. Protein sequence: CASNPPGLAGGDTQYF.

As regards this clonotype: A much larger clone lies one base from this, so it may be a read error. This sequence joins TRBV7-2 and TRBJ2-3; the match to TRBD2 covers 8 bases. This CDR3 spans 15 amino acids. V was pared by 7 bases and J by 3 bases, with 9 bases of the junction left unmatched. Per the germline V gene, CDR1 is SGHTA and CDR2 is FQGNSA. DNA for the CDR3: TGTGCCAGCATTTTTAGCGGGGCGAGAACAGATACGCAGTATTTT. Translating gives CASIFSGARTDTQYF.

This clonotype was detected ten times or more. The CDR3 region has the DNA TGTGCCAGCAGCCGAGACAGGGTGGGAAATGAGCAGTTCTTC. This sequence encodes CASSRDRVGNEQFF. The genes are TRBV7-3 and TRBJ2-1, with 7 bases identical to TRBD1. Germline values: CDR1 SGHTA, CDR2 FQGTGA. V lost 5 bases to trimming and J lost 7 bases; unmatched junction nucleotides: 8. This CDR3 has 14 amino acids.

J is TRBJ1-4 and V is TRBV6-1; no definite D call. The germline V and J ends were trimmed by 5 bases and 8 bases, with 15 bases remaining between them. The CDR3 consists of 14 residues. Germline loops: CDR1 MNHNS, CDR2 SASEGT. Here the CDR3 DNA reads TGTGCCAGCAGTACCCAGGAGGGTTGGGAAAAACTGTTTTTT. It translates to CASSTQEGWEKLFF.

This clonotype occurred many times. V is TRBV3-1 and J is TRBJ2-2; no reliable D call. The V gene lost 0 bases and the J gene lost 4 bases, with 6 bases spanning the gap. Germline values: CDR1 LGHDT, CDR2 YNNKEL (reference sequence). The CDR3 covers 14 residues. The DNA for the CDR3 is TGTGCCAGCAGCCAAGACGCGGCCACCGGGGAGCTGTTTTTT. Translation: CASSQDAATGELFF.

In this sample, this clonotype turned up a few times. The chain is built from TRBV5-8 and TRBJ2-1; D unclear. The CDR3 is made up of 15 amino acids. V was shortened by 7 bases and J by 4 bases, with 18 bases between the two germline ends. CDR1 and CDR2 from the germline V gene are SGHTS and YDEGEE. CDR3 nucleotide sequence: TGTGCCAGCGGCGTGCGGCCCCCGGTTTACAATGAGCAGTTCTTC. It encodes CASGVRPPVYNEQFF.

This clonotype was counted between two and nine times. This chain links TRBV7-3 with TRBJ2-2; D unclear. Germline lookup yields CDR1 SGHTA and CDR2 FQGTGA. The CDR3 contains 15 residues. The germline V and J ends were trimmed by 3 bases and 1 base, with 9 bases remaining between them. Written as DNA, the CDR3 is TGTGCCAGCAGCTTCCGGGCCCTGAACACCGGGGAGCTGTTTTTT. Amino acid sequence: CASSFRALNTGELFF.

This clonotype was seen more than once but under ten times. The gene calls are TRBV3-1 and TRBJ2-2; no clear D gene. V was trimmed by 4 bases and J by 1 base, leaving 7 bases between them. The CDR3 covers 14 residues. Germline values: CDR1 LGHDT, CDR2 YNNKEL (reference sequence). The CDR3 loop is CASSPALNTGELFF. The CDR3 DNA is TGTGCCAGCAGCCCGGCCTTGAACACCGGGGAGCTGTTTTTT. Supplemented by reference TRBV3-1 and TRBJ2-2, the full variable domain reads DTAVSQTPKYLVTQMGNDKSIKCEQNLGHDTMYWYKQDSKKFLKIMFSYNNKELIINETVPNRFSPKSPDKAHLNLHINSLELGDSAVYFCASSPALNTGELFFGEGSRLTVL.

The rearrangement joins TRBV20-1 to TRBJ2-2; D not resolved. V shed 0 bases and J shed 1 base, with 15 bases lying between them. Looked up from germline, CDR1 is DFQATT and CDR2 is SNEGSKA (reference sequence). The CDR3 consists of 17 residues. CDR3 sequence reads: CSARDRRTAQNTGELFF. DNA of the CDR3: TGCAGTGCTAGAGATCGCAGAACAGCCCAGAACACCGGGGAGCTGTTTTTT.

This clonotype occurred a few times. The V gene is TRBV11-3, the J gene TRBJ2-1, with D perhaps matching TRBD2 (6 bases). The V gene's germline CDR1 is SGHNT and CDR2 YENEEA. The CDR3 is 17 residues long. V lost 0 bases and J lost 0, with 12 bases in between. CDR3 amino acids: CASSLEMGGSSYNEQFF. CDR3 DNA sequence: TGTGCCAGCAGCTTAGAGATGGGGGGAAGCTCCTACAATGAGCAGTTCTTC.

This clonotype was detected a few times. The CDR3 coding sequence is TGTGCCAGCACGTCCCAATCGACAGGGGCGACAGATACGCAGTATTTT. This gives the protein CASTSQSTGATDTQYF. J is TRBJ2-3 and V is TRBV7-9, with 8 bases matching TRBD1. The germline gives CDR1 SEHNR, CDR2 FQNEAQ (reference sequence). V lost 7 bases, J lost 3 bases, and 12 bases stayed unmatched. CDR3 length: 16 amino acids.

This clonotype was seen repeatedly, ten times or more. V is TRBV28 and J is TRBJ2-1, with 10 nucleotides matching TRBD2. The CDR3 sequence is 13 residues long. V dropped 6 bases and J dropped 9; count of bases not matched to a gene: 5. Germline V gives CDR1 MDHEN, CDR2 SYDVKM. CDR3 nucleotides: TGTGCCAGCAGAGGGACTAGCGTCAGTGAGCAGTTCTTC. It is translated as CASRGTSVSEQFF.

This clonotype was seen ten or more times. V usage is TRBV3-1 and J usage is TRBJ2-5; D unclear. This CDR3 has 16 amino acids. The germline CDR1 and CDR2 sequences are LGHDT and YNNKEL (reference sequence). V lost 4 bases and J lost 0, with 15 bases in between. The CDR3 sequence: CASSLSSFGYQETQYF. The DNA of the CDR3 is TGTGCCAGCAGCCTCTCGAGCTTTGGATACCAAGAGACCCAGTACTTC.

Remarks on this clonotype: A much larger clonotype is one base distant, so this may be a read error. The chain links TRBV3-1 to TRBJ2-2; unclear D gene. With 3 bases removed from V and 6 bases from J, the gap between germline ends came to 11 bases. CDR1 is LGHDT, CDR2 YNNKEL, per germline (reference sequence). The CDR3 has 14 amino acids. CDR3 region: CASSHRDGAGELFF. The CDR3 DNA reads as TGTGCCAGCAGCCACAGAGACGGAGCCGGGGAGCTGTTTTTT.

The chain combines TRBV19 with TRBJ2-7, with 9 bases aligning to TRBD2. V shed 7 bases, J shed 5 bases, and the junction held 12 bases outside the gene matches. This CDR3 comprises 15 residues. Per the germline V gene, CDR1 is LNHDA and CDR2 is SQIVND (reference sequence). The CDR3 protein is CASTPGVAGEDEQYF. The CDR3 bases are TGTGCCAGTACCCCGGGGGTAGCGGGAGAGGACGAGCAGTACTTC. The whole variable domain, remainder taken from reference TRBV19 and TRBJ2-7, is DGGITQSPKYLFRKEGQNVTLSCEQNLNHDAMYWYRQDPGQGLRLIYYSQIVNDFQKGDIAEGYSVSREKKESFPLTVTSAQKNPTAFYLCASTPGVAGEDEQYFGPGTRLTVT.

The chain uses TRBV2 and TRBJ1-5; D might be TRBD1 (6 bases). The V gene's germline CDR1 is SNHLY and CDR2 FYNNEI. V shed 7 bases and J shed 0 bases, with 13 bases lying between them. The CDR3 covers 15 residues. CDR3 sequence (DNA): TGTGCCAGCAATATAGAGGGGGGTAGCAATCAGCCCCAGCATTTT. Translation gives CASNIEGGSNQPQHF.

This clonotype came up a few times. The chain uses TRBV2 and TRBJ2-2; 12 bases fit TRBD2. Germline assignment: CDR1 SNHLY and CDR2 FYNNEI. The CDR3 is 17 residues long. The V segment lost 6 bases and the J segment 4 bases; nucleotides outside the gene matches: 9. CDR3 bases: TGTGCCAGCAGGCAATCTAGCGGGGGGGCAGGCACCGGGGAGCTGTTTTTT. Amino acid sequence: CASRQSSGGAGTGELFF.

This clonotype came up a few times. The CDR3: CASSQRTSGSGSETQYF. The CDR3 DNA sequence: TGCGCCAGCAGCCAGAGGACTAGCGGGTCGGGATCAGAGACCCAGTACTTC. The chain carries TRBV4-3 and TRBJ2-5; TRBD2 matches at 11 bases. Germline assignment: CDR1 LGHNA and CDR2 YSLEER. The CDR3 runs to 17 residues. V gave up 3 bases and J gave up 4 bases; unmatched junction bases: 10.